This T cell receptor beta chain was recovered during a study of cytomegalovirus exposure and HLA in healthy donors. For the study at large: An early release of data contained 75 million to 90 million unique TCRs, which came from HLA-typed donors.

In the PCR, 60 Vbeta and 13 Jbeta primers were used. Profiled with immunoSEQ multiplex PCR; TCRdb holds only in-frame clones, not every one. Of 150,000 to 200,000 clones listed, approximately 83% are singletons. Sequencing was performed on PBMCs. The origin of this receptor is a man aged 18 to 30 in good health and CMV-seropositive.

CDR3 sequence (DNA): TGTGCCAGCAGTGTCGGGGTGTCGGGCACAGATACGCAGTATTTT. Translating it yields CASSVGVSGTDTQYF. The chain recombines TRBV6-1 with TRBJ2-3; a weak D match, TRBD2 (5 bases). The CDR3 totals 15 residues. V lost 4 bases and J lost 1, with 12 bases in between. Germline CDR1 is MNHNS and CDR2 is SASEGT.